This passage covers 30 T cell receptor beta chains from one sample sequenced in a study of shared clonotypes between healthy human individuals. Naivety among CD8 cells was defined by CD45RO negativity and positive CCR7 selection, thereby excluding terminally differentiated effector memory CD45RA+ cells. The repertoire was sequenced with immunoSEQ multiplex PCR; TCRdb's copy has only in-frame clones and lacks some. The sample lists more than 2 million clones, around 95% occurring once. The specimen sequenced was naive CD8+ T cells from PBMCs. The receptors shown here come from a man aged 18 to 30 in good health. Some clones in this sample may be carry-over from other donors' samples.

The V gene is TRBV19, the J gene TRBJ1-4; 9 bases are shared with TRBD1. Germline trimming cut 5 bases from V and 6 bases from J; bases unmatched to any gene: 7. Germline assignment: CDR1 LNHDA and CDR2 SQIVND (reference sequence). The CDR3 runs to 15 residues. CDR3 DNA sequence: TGTGCCAGTAGTCCTAGTAGGACAGGGGATGAAAAACTGTTTTTT. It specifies CASSPSRTGDEKLFF.

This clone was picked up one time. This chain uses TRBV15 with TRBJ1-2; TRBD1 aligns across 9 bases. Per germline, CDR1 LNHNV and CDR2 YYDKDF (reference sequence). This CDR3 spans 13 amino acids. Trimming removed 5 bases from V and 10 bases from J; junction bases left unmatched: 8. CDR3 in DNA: TGTGCCACCAGCTACAGGGGGCGCGTAGTCTACACCTTC. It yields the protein CATSYRGRVVYTF.

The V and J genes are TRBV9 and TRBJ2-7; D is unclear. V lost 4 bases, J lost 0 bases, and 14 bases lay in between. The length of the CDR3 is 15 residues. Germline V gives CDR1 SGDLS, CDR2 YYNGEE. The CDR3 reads CASSPPSGPSYEQYF. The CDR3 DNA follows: TGTGCCAGCAGCCCGCCATCAGGCCCCTCCTACGAGCAGTACTTC.

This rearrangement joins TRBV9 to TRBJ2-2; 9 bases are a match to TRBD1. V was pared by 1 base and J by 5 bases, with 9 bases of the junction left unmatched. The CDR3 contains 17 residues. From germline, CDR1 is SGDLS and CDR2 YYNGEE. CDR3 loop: CASSVMLQGALTGELFF. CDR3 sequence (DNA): TGTGCCAGCAGCGTAATGCTACAGGGGGCCCTAACCGGGGAGCTGTTTTTT. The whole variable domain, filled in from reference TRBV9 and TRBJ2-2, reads DSGVTQTPKHLITATGQRVTLRCSPRSGDLSVYWYQQSLDQGLQFLIQYYNGEERAKGNILERFSAQQFPDLHSELNLSSLELGDSALYFCASSVMLQGALTGELFFGEGSRLTVL.

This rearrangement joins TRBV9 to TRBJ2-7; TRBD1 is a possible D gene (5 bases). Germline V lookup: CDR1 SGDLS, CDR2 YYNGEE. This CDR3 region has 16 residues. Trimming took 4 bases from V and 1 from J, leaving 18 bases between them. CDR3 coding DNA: TGTGCCAGCAGCCCGCACAGGAGACGAACTTCCTACGAGCAGTACTTC. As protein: CASSPHRRRTSYEQYF.

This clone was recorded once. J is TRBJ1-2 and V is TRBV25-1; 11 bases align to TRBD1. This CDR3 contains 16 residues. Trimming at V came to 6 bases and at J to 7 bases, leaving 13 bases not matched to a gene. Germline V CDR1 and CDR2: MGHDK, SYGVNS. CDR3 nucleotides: TGTGCCAGCAGCACCAGGACAGGGGGCTACCCGCGTGGCTACACCTTC. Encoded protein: CASSTRTGGYPRGYTF.

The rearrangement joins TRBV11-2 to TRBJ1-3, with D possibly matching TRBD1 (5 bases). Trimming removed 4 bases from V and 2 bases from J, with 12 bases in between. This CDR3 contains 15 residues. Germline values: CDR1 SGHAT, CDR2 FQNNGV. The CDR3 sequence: CASSSRDSAGNTIYF. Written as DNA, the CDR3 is TGTGCCAGCAGCTCCCGGGACTCCGCTGGAAACACCATATATTTT.

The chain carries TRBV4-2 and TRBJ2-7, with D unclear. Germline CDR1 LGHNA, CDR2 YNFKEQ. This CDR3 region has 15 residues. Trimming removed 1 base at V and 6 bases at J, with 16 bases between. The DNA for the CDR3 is TGTGCCAGCAGCCAAGGTGTTAATAGCCGGGCCGAGCAGTACTTC. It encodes CASSQGVNSRAEQYF.

The CDR3 spells CASSFGLAGTYNEQFF. The CDR3 DNA reads as TGTGCCAGCAGCTTTGGGTTAGCGGGGACCTACAATGAGCAGTTCTTC. V is TRBV7-6 and J is TRBJ2-1; 8 positions agree with TRBD2. This CDR3 comprises 16 residues. Trimming at V came to 3 bases and at J to 2 bases, leaving 6 bases not matched to a gene. Germline loops: CDR1 SGHVS, CDR2 FNYEAQ.

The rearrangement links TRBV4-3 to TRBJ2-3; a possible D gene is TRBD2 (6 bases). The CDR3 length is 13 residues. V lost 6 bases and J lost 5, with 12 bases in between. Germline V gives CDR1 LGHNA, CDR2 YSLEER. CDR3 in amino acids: CASRTTSEDTQYF. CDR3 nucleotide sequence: TGCGCCAGCAGGACGACTAGTGAAGATACGCAGTATTTT.

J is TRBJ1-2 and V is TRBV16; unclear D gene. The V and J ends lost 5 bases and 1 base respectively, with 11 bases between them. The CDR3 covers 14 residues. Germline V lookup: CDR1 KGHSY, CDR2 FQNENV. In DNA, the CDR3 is TGTGCCAGCAGCTTCCGACCCAATAACTATGGCTACACCTTC. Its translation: CASSFRPNNYGYTF.

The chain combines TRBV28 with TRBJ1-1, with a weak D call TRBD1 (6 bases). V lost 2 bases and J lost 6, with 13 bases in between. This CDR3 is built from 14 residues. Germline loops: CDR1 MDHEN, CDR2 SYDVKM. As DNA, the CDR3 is TGTGCCAGCAGTTTAGGTGCAGGGGAATCTGAAGCTTTCTTT. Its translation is CASSLGAGESEAFF.

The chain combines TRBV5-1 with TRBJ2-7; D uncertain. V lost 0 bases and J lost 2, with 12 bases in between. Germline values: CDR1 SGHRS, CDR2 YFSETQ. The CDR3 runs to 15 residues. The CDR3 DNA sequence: TGCGCCAGCAGCTTGGGGTATACTGATCCCTACGAGCAGTACTTC. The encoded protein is CASSLGYTDPYEQYF. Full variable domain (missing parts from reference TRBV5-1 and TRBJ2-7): KAGVTQTPRYLIKTRGQQVTLSCSPISGHRSVSWYQQTPGQGLQFLFEYFSETQRNKGNFPGRFSGRQFSNSRSEMNVSTLELGDSALYLCASSLGYTDPYEQYFGPGTRLTVT.

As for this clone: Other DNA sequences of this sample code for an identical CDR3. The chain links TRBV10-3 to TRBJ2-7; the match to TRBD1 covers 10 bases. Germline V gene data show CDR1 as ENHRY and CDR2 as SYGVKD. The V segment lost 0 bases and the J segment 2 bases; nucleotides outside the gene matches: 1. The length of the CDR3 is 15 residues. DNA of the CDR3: TGTGCCATCAGTGAGTCCGGGACAGGGGCCTACGAGCAGTACTTC. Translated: CAISESGTGAYEQYF.

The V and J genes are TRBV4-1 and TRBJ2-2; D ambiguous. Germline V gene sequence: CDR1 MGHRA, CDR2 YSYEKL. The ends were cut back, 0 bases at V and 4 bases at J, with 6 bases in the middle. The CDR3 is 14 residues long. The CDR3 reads CASSQDLSTGELFF. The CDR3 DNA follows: TGCGCCAGCAGCCAAGATCTATCCACCGGGGAGCTGTTTTTT.

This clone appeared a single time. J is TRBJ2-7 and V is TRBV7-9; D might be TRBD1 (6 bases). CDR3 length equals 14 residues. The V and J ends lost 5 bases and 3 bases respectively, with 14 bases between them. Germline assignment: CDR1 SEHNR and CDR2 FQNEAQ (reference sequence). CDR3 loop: CASSGTGTIYEQYF. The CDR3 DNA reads TGTGCCAGCAGCGGAACGGGGACAATCTACGAGCAGTACTTC.

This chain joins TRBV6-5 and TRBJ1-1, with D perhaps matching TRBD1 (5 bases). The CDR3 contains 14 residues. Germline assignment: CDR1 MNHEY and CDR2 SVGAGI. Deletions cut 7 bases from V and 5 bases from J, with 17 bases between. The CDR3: CASTGVGQGTEAFF. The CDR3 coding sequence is TGTGCCAGCACGGGGGTCGGGCAGGGAACTGAAGCTTTCTTT.

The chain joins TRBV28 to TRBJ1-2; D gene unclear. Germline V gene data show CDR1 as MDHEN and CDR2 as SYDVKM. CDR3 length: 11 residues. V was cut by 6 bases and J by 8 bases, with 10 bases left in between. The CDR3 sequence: CASRDGGGYTF. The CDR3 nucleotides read TGTGCCAGCAGGGACGGAGGAGGCTACACCTTC.

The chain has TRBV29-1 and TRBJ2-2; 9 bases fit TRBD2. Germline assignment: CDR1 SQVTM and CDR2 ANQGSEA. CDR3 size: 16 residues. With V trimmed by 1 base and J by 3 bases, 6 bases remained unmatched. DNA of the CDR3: TGCAGCGTTGAAGGCTTGACTAGCGGACACACCGGGGAGCTGTTTTTT. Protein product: CSVEGLTSGHTGELFF.

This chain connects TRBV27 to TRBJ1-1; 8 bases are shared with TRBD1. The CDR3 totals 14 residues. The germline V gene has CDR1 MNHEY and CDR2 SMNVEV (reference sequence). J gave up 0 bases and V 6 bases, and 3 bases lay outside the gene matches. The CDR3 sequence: CASSVGQVNTEAFF. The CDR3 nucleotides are TGTGCCAGCAGCGTGGGACAGGTGAACACTGAAGCTTTCTTT.

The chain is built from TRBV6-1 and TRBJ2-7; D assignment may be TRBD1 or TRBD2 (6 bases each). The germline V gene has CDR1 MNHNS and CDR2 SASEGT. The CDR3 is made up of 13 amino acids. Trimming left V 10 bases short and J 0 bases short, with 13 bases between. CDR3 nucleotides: TGTGCCACCCGGGGGCAAAACTCCTACGAGCAGTACTTC. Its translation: CATRGQNSYEQYF.

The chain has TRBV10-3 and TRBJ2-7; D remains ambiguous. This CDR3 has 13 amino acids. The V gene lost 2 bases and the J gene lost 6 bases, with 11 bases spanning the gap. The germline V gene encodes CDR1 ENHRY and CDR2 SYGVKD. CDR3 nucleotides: TGTGCCATCAGTGAGGAACCCGTCGGCGAGCAGTACTTC. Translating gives CAISEEPVGEQYF.

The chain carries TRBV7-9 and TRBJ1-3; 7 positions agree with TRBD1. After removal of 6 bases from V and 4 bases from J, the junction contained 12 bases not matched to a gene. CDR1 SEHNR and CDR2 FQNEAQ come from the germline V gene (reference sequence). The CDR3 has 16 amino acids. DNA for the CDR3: TGTGCCAGCAGGACCTTACAGGGGAAAACCGGAAACACCATATATTTT. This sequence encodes CASRTLQGKTGNTIYF.

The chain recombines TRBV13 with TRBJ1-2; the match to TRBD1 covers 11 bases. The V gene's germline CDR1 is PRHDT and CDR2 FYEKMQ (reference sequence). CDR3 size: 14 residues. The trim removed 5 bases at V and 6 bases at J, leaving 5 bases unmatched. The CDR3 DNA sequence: TGTGCCAGCAGCGGGACAGGGGGACCGAATGGCTACACCTTC. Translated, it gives CASSGTGGPNGYTF.

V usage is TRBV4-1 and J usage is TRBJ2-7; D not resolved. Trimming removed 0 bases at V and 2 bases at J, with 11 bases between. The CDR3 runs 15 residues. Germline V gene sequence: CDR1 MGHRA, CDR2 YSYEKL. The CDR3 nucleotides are TGCGCCAGCAGCCAAGATAGGTCCTTAACCTACGAGCAGTACTTC. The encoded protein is CASSQDRSLTYEQYF.

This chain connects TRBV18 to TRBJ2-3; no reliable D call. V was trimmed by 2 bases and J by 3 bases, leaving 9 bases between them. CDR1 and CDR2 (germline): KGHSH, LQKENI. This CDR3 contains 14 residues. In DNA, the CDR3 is TGTGCCAGCTCACCATACTACGTAACAGATACGCAGTATTTT. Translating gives CASSPYYVTDTQYF. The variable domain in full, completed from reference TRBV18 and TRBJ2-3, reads NAGVMQNPRHLVRRRGQEARLRCSPMKGHSHVYWYRQLPEEGLKFMVYLQKENIIDESGMPKERFSAEFPKEGPSILRIQQVVRGDSAAYFCASSPYYVTDTQYFGPGTRLTVL.

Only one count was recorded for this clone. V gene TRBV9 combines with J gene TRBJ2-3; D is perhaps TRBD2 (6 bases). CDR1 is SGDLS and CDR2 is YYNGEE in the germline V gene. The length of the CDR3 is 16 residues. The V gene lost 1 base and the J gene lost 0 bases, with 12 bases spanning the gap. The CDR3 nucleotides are TGTGCCAGCAGCGTAATGGCGGGAACTAGCACAGATACGCAGTATTTT. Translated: CASSVMAGTSTDTQYF.

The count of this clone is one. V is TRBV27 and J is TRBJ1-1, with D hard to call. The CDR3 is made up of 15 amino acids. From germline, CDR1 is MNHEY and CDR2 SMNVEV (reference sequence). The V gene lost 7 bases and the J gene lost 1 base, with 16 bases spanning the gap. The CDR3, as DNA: TGTGCCAGCATGGAGGCCGAGTGGTCGAACACTGAAGCTTTCTTT. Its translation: CASMEAEWSNTEAFF.

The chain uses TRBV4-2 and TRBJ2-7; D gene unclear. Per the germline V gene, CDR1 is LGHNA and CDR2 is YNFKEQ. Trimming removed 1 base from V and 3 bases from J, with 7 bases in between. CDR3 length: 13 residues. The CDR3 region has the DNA TGTGCCAGCAGCCAAGGAGCAGGCTACGAGCAGTACTTC. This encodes CASSQGAGYEQYF.

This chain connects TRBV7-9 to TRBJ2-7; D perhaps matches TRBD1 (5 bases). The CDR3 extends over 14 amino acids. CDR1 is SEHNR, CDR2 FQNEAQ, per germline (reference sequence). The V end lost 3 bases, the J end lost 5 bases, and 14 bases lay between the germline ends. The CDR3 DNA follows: TGTGCCAGCAGCTTGGGCAGGGCGGCCCACGAGCAGTACTTC. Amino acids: CASSLGRAAHEQYF.